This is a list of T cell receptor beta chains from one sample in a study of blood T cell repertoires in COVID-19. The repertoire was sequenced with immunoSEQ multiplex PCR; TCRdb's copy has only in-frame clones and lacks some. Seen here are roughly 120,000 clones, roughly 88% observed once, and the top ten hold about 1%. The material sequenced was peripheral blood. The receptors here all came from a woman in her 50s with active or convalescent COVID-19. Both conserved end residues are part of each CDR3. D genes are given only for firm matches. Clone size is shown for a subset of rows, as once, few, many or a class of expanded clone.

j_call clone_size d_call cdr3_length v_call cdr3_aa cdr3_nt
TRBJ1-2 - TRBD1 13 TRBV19 CASRGQVGYGYTF TGTGCCAGTAGAGGACAGGTGGGATACGGCTACACCTTC
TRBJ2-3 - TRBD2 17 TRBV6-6 CASSPRTSGTRTDTQYF TGTGCCAGCAGTCCCCGGACTAGCGGGACCCGCACAGATACGCAGTATTTT
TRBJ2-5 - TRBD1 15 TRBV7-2 CASNADRGGRETQYF TGTGCCAGCAACGCGGACAGGGGTGGTCGAGAGACCCAGTACTTC
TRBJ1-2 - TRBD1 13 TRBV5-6 CASSSRGLSGYTF TGTGCCAGCAGCTCCAGGGGGCTGAGTGGCTACACCTTC
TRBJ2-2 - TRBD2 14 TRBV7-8 CASKAGRGTGELFF TGTGCCAGCAAGGCCGGGAGGGGCACCGGGGAGCTGTTTTTT
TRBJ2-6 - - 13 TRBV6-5 CASYRAGANVLTF TGTGCCAGCTACAGGGCTGGGGCCAACGTCCTGACTTTC
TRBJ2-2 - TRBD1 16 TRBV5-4 CASSAPGQLNTGELFF TGTGCCAGCAGCGCCCCGGGACAGTTGAACACCGGGGAGCTGTTTTTT
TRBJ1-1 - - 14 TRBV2 CASSEKGRITEAFF TGTGCCAGCAGTGAGAAGGGGAGGATTACTGAAGCTTTCTTT
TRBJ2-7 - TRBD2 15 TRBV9 CASSSGTSGYYEQYF TGTGCCAGCAGCTCCGGGACTAGCGGTTACTACGAGCAGTACTTC
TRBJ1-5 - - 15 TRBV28 CASRPGGSTHQPQHF TGTGCCAGCAGGCCCGGGGGTTCGACCCATCAGCCCCAGCATTTT
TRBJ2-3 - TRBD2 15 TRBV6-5 CASSYVGGRTDTQYF TGTGCCAGCAGTTACGTGGGAGGGCGGACAGATACGCAGTATTTT
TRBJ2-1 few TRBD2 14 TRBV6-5 CATERGSGKNEQFF TGTGCCACCGAGCGGGGAAGTGGGAAAAATGAGCAGTTCTTC
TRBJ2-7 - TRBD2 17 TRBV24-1 CATSDSTTGGQFYEQYF TGTGCCACCAGTGATTCGACGACGGGAGGACAATTCTACGAGCAGTACTTC
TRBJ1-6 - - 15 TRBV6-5 CASSYSMTVTSPLHF TGTGCCAGCAGTTACTCAATGACAGTAACTTCACCCCTCCACTTT
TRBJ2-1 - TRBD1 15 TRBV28 CASSPRQGFHNEQFF TGTGCCAGCAGCCCCCGACAGGGGTTTCACAATGAGCAGTTCTTC
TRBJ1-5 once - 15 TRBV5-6 CASSLSRVGNQPQHF TGTGCCAGCAGCTTGTCCAGGGTTGGCAATCAGCCCCAGCATTTT
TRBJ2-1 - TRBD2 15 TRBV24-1 CATSPGGFRSNEQFF TGTGCCACCAGTCCCGGGGGGTTTAGATCGAATGAGCAGTTCTTC
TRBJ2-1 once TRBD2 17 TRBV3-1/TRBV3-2 CASSQAWDWREFNEQFF TGTGCCAGCAGCCAAGCATGGGATTGGCGGGAGTTCAATGAGCAGTTCTTC
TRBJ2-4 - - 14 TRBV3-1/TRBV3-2 CASSTGPRVFIQYF TGTGCCAGCAGCACCGGGCCCAGGGTCTTTATTCAGTACTTC
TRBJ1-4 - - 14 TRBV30 CAWSVPGTNEKLFF TGTGCCTGGAGTGTACCCGGGACTAATGAAAAACTGTTTTTT
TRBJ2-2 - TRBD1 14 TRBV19 CASKQGVSTGELFF TGTGCCAGCAAACAGGGGGTCAGTACCGGGGAGCTGTTTTTT
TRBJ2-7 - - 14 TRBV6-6 CASSYGQGWYEQYF TGTGCCAGCAGTTACGGGCAGGGGTGGTACGAGCAGTACTTC
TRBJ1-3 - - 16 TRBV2 CASSPSILSSGNTIYF TGTGCCAGCAGTCCTTCCATCCTGAGCTCTGGAAACACCATATATTTT
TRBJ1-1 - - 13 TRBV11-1 CASRTGVNTEAFF TGTGCCAGCAGAACCGGGGTGAACACTGAAGCTTTCTTT
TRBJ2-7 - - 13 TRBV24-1 CATSDFAGTVQYF TGTGCCACCAGTGATTTTGCGGGCACCGTACAGTACTTC
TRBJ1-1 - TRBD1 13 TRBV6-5 CASSSSGGTEAFF TGTGCCAGCAGTTCATCAGGGGGAACTGAAGCTTTCTTT
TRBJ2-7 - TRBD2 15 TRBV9 CASSPGTSGTYEQYF TGTGCCAGCAGCCCAGGGACTAGCGGGACCTACGAGCAGTACTTC
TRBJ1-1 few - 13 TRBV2 CASSSDFNTEAFF TGTGCCAGCAGTTCCGACTTTAACACTGAAGCTTTCTTT
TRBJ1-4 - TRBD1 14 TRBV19 CASSPTGGSEKLFF TGTGCCAGTAGCCCGACAGGGGGTAGTGAAAAACTGTTTTTT
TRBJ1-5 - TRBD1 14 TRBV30 CAWSRGQNNQPQHF TGTGCCTGGAGTAGGGGACAGAACAATCAGCCCCAGCATTTT
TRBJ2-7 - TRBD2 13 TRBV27 CASGGLAGYEQYF TGTGCCAGCGGGGGACTAGCGGGCTACGAGCAGTACTTC
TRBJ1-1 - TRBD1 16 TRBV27 CASSFLFGTGVSEAFF TGTGCCAGCAGTTTTCTTTTCGGGACAGGGGTCTCTGAAGCTTTCTTT
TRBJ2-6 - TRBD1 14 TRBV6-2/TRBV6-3 CASSRRDRDLVLTF TGTGCCAGCAGTCGCCGGGACAGGGATCTCGTCCTGACTTTC
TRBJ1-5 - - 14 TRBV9 CASSADSTNQPQHF TGTGCCAGCAGCGCAGACAGTACCAATCAGCCCCAGCATTTT
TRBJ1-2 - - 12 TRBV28 CASSQGGVGYTF TGTGCCAGCAGCCAGGGAGGAGTCGGCTACACCTTC
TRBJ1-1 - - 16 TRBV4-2 CASSQGVERGWTEAFF TGTGCCAGCAGCCAAGGTGTGGAGCGAGGTTGGACTGAAGCTTTCTTT
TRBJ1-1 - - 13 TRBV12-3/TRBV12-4 CASSYRVNTEAFF TGTGCCAGCAGTTACAGGGTGAACACTGAAGCTTTCTTT
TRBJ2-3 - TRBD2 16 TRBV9 CASSPGTSGRRDTQYF TGTGCCAGCAGCCCAGGGACTAGCGGGAGGAGAGATACGCAGTATTTT
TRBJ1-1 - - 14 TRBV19 CASSVGAMNTEAFF TGTGCCAGTAGTGTGGGGGCCATGAACACTGAAGCTTTCTTT
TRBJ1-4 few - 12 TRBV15 CATSRVGEKLFF TGTGCCACCAGCAGAGTTGGCGAAAAACTGTTTTTT
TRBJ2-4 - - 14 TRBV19 CASSTGLAKNIQYF TGTGCCAGTAGTACAGGGTTGGCCAAAAACATTCAGTACTTC
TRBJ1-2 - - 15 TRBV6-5 CASSYNGGMSIGYTF TGTGCCAGCAGTTACAACGGAGGAATGTCTATTGGCTACACCTTC